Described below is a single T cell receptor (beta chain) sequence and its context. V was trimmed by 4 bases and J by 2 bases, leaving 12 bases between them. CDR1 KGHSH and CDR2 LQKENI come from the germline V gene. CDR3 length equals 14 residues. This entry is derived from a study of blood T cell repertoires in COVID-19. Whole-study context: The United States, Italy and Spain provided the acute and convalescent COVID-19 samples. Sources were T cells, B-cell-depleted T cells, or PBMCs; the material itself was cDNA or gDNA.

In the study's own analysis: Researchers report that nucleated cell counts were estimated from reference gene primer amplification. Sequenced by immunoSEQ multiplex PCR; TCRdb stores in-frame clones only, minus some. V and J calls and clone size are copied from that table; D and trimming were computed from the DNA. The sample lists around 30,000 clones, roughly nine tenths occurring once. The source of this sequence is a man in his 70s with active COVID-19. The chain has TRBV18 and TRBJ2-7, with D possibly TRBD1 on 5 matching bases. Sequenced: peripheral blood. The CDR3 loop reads CASSLITGPYEQYF. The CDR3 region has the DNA TGTGCCAGCTCACTTATTACAGGACCCTACGAGCAGTACTTC.